Listed here are 3 T cell receptor beta chains from one sample, sequenced in a study of shared clonotypes between healthy human individuals. Profiled with immunoSEQ multiplex PCR; TCRdb holds only in-frame clones, not every one. The sample consists of 1,400,000 or so clones, 98% of them appearing once. The source material was naive CD4+ T cells sorted from blood. As to subset: CD45RA+ positively selected. These receptors all stem from a man aged 25 to 45 in good health.

Turning to this clone: The same CDR3 also results from other DNA sequences found in this sample. The V call is TRBV5-6, the J call TRBJ2-3, with unresolved D. Germline V CDR1 and CDR2: SGHDT, YYEEEE. The CDR3 has 13 amino acids. V gave up 0 bases and J gave up 4 bases, with 6 bases separating them. The CDR3 loop is CASSLAGPDTQYF. The CDR3 bases are TGTGCCAGCAGCTTGGCCGGGCCAGATACGCAGTATTTT.

The chain couples TRBV6-1 to TRBJ1-4; D unresolved. Trimming left V 7 bases short and J 4 bases short, with 16 bases between. The germline V gene has CDR1 MNHNS and CDR2 SASEGT. The CDR3 runs 15 residues. DNA for the CDR3: TGTGCCAGCAACGTTCTATCCGGCTATAATGAAAAACTGTTTTTT. This encodes CASNVLSGYNEKLFF.

The V call is TRBV19, the J call TRBJ1-5; 8 nucleotides agree with TRBD1. The length of the CDR3 is 13 residues. Germline loops: CDR1 LNHDA, CDR2 SQIVND (reference sequence). V dropped 4 bases and J dropped 6; count of bases not matched to a gene: 2. In DNA form, the CDR3 reads TGTGCCAGTAGTAGGGACAGGCTTCAGCCCCAGCATTTT. Its translation: CASSRDRLQPQHF.